This T cell receptor beta chain comes out of a study of OX40 agonist ivuxolimab in advanced cancers. Study-wide background: Ivuxolimab was delivered to patients intravenously every 2 weeks at doses spanning 0.01 to 10 mg/kg.

Of note for this clone: The antigen is undetermined. Other nucleotide sequences from this sample produce the same CDR3.

Germline CDR1 and CDR2: LNHDA and SQIVND (reference sequence). There are 11 residues in the CDR3. V was shortened by 3 bases and J by 7 bases, with 6 bases between the two germline ends. Method: immunoSEQ multiplex PCR; TCRdb's copy keeps in-frame clones and lacks some. The sample shows around 90,000 clones, approximately 89% of them seen only once. Whole-study results and caveats: In CD8+ T cells, expanded clones were on average more numerous than in CD4+. Among expanded peripheral T cells, antigen specificity went undetermined.

This TCR came from an adult with an advanced solid tumor such as melanoma, head and neck, liver or kidney cancer. The sequenced sample was CD4+ or CD8+ T cells sorted from blood, obtained in a trial of the OX40 agonist ivuxolimab. The chain employs TRBV19 and TRBJ1-2; D unresolved. The CDR3 DNA follows: TGTGCCAGTAGTATTGGCTTTGGCTACACCTTC. Translating it yields CASSIGFGYTF.